What follows are 2 T cell receptor beta chains derived from one specimen sequenced in a study of T cells of healthy individuals. One entry per CDR3 protein results from TCRdb running MiXCR on the 5' RACE reads. In the table there are 85,000 to 100,000 distinct CDR3 sequences, about 16% of which are singletons. Every receptor here comes from a human donor in good health.

This clonotype was counted a few times. The genes are TRBV2 and TRBJ1-4, with no clear D. The CDR3 is 12 amino acids. V dropped 7 bases and J dropped 10 bases, with 13 bases sitting between them. Germline V gene lookup returns CDR1 SNHLY and CDR2 FYNNEI. CDR3 protein: CASTFYEGKLFF. As DNA, the CDR3 is TGTGCCAGCACCTTTTACGAGGGAAAACTGTTTTTT.

A remark on this clonotype: Possible read error: a much larger clone is one base away. The genes are TRBV29-1 and TRBJ2-5; unclear D gene. CDR1 and CDR2 (germline): SQVTM, ANQGSEA. The CDR3 extends over 11 amino acids. The germline V and J ends were trimmed by 4 bases and 4 bases, with 7 bases remaining between them. The CDR3 nucleotides are TGCAGCGTTGCTTTGGGAGAGACCCAGTACTTC. Translated: CSVALGETQYF.